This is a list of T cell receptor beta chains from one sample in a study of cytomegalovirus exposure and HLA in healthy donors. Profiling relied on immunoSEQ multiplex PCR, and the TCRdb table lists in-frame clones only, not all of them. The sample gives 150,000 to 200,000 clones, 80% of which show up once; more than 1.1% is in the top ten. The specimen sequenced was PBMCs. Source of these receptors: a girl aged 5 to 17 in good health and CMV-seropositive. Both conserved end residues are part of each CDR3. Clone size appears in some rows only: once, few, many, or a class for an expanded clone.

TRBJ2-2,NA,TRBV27,CASSYSGREASNTGELFF
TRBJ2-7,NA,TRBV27,CASSFVQNYEQYF
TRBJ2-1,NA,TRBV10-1,CASSESGRSSYNEQFF
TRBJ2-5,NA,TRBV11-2,CASSLGYREETQYF
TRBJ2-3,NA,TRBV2,CASRSIWEFTDTQYF
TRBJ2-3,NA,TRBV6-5,CASGQVTDTQYF
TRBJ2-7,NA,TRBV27,CASSLRGLEQYF
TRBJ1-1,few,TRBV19,CASKRSVLNTEAFF
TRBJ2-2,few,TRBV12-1,CASSFPGLAENTGELFF
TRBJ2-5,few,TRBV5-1,CASSPRGRGETQYF
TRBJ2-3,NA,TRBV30,CAWSPLAGGYTQYF
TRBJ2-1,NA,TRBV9,CASSVDPQRLADSYNEQFF
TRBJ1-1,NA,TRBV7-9,CASSKNRFMNTEAFF
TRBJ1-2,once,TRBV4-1,CASSHTGIYGYTF
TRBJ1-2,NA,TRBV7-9,CASSFSVNYGYTF
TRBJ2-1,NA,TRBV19,CASSLTSGPYNEQFF
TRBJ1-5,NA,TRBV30,CAWSGTGQPQHF
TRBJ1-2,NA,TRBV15,CATRTTGTGSLGYTF
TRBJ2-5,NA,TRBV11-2,CASSLEGLALETQYF
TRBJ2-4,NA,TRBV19,CASSIVGTSGRTRAKNIQYF
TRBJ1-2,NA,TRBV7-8,CASSPQGILGYTF
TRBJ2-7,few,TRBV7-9,CASSSKAGELGSSSYEQYF
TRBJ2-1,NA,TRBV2,CASRRGRGMGEQFF
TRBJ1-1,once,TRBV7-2,CASSLVTGGNTEAFF
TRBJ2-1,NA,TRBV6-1,CASLDSANYNEQFF
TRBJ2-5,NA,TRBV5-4,CASSLQAGVSGGKETQYF
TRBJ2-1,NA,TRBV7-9,CASSLANPSSGSPYNEQFF
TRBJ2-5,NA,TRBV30,CAWNLAGGLETQYF
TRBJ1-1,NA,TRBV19,CASSIGGDSEAFF
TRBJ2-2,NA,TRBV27,CASSWAGRTGELFF
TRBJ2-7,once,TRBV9,CASSPSGGFGEQYF
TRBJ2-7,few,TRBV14,CASSRLAGGYEQYF
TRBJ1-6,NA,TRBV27,CASGPKGTLVSPLHF
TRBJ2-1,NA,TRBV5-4,CASSLASGSPYNEQFF
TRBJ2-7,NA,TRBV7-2,CASSILAGIEQYF
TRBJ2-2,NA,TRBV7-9,CASSDRDRAVDTGELFF
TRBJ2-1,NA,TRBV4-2,CASSQAGTSSYNEQFF
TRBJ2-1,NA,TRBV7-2,CASSLGGGSSSTFNEQFF
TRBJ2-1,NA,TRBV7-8,CASSLYRAGDHNEQFF
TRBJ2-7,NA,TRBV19,CASSEPGASYEQYF
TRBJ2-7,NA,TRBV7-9,CASRAPGMSPYEQYF
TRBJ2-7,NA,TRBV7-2,CASSLFAAPSDEQYF
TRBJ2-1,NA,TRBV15,CATSRDGGLGYNEQFF
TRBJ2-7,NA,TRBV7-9,CASREEGALIYEQYF
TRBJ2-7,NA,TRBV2,CASSLPYEQYF
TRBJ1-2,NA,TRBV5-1,CASSLGGGQLYGYTF
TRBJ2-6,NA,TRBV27,CASSFRSGANVLTF
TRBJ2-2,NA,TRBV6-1,CASSEYRNTGELFF
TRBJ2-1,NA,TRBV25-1,CASSEYGVGEQFF
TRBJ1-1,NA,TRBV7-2,CASGRQAGTEAFF
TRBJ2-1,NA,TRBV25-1,CASSEYISGRANEQFF
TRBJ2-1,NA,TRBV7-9,CASSLTGTGPMQEQFF
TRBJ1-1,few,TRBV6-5,CASSSLAMNTEAFF
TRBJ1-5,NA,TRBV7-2,CASSQQGQTNQPQHF
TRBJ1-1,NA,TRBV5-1,CASSTSGTGGNTEAFF
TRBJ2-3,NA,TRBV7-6,CASSPSTSSTDTQYF
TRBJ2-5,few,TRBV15,CATSGPGGQETQYF
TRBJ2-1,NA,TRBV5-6,CASKGVSYNEQFF
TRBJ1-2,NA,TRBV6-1,CASRAGPDRVGGYTF